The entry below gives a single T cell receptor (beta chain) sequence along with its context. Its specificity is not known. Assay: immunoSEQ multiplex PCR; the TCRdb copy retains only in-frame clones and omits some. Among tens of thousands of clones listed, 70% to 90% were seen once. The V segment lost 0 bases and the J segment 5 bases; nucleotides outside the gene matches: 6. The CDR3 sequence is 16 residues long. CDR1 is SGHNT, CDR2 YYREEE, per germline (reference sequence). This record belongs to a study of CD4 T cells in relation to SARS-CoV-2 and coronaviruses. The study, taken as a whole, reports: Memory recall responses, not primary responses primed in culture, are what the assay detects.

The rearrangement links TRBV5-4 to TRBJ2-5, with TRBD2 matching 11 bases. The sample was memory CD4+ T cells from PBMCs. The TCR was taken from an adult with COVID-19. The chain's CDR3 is CASSLVSGGARETQYF. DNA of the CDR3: TGTGCCAGCAGCTTGGTTAGCGGGGGGGCTCGGGAGACCCAGTACTTC.